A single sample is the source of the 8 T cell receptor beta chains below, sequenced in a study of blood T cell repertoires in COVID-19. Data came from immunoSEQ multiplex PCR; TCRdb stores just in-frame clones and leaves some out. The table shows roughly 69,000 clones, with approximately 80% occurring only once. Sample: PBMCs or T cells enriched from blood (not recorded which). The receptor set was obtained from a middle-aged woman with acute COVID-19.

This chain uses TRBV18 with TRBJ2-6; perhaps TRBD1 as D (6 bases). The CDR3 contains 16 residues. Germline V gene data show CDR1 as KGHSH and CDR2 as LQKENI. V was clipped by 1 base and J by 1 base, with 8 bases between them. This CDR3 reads CASSPLQGSGANVLTF. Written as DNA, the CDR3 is TGTGCCAGCTCACCACTACAGGGATCTGGGGCCAACGTCCTGACTTTC.

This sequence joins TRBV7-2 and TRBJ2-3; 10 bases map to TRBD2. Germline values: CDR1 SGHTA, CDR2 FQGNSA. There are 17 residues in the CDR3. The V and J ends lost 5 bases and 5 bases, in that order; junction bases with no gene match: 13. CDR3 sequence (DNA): TGTGCCAGCAGCCCACGCTTTCTAGCGGGGGATATAGATACGCAGTATTTT. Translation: CASSPRFLAGDIDTQYF.

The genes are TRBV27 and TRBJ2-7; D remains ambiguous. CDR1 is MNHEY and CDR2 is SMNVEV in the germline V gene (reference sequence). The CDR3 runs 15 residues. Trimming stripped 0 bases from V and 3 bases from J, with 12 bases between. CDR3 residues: CASSLSPLADYEQYF. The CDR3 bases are TGTGCCAGCAGTTTATCCCCCTTGGCAGACTACGAGCAGTACTTC.

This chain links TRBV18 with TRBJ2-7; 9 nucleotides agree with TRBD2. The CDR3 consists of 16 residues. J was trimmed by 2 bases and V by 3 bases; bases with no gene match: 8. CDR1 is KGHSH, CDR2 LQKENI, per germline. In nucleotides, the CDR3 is TGTGCCAGCTCACCCCGGGCTAGCGGGGAACCCTACGAGCAGTACTTC. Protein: CASSPRASGEPYEQYF.

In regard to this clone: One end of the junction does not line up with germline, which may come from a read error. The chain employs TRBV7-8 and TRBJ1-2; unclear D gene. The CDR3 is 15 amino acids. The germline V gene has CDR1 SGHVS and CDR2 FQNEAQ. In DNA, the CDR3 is TGTGCCAGCAGGTTAGCGGGCCGCCTGAGGGATGGCTACACCTTC. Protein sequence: CASRLAGRLRDGYTF.

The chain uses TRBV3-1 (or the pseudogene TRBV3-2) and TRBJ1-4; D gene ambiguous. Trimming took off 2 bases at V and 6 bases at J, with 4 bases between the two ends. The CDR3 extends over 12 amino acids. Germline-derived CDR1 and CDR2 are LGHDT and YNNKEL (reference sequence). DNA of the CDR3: TGTGCCAGCAGCCAAAGCTATGAAAAACTGTTTTTT. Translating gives CASSQSYEKLFF.

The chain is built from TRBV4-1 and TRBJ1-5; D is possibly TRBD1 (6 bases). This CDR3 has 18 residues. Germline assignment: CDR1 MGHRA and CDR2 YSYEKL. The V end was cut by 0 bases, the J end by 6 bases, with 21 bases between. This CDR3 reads CASSQDRVLFRGLQPQHF. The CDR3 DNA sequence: TGCGCCAGCAGCCAAGATCGGGTTTTGTTCAGGGGTCTTCAGCCCCAGCATTTT.

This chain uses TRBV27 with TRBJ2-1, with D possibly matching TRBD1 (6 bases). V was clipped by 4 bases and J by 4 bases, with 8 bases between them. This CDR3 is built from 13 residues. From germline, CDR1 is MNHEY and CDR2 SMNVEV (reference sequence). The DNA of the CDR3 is TGTGCCAGCAGTTGGGACATGTACAATGAGCAGTTCTTC. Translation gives CASSWDMYNEQFF.